This T cell receptor beta chain was obtained from a study of CD8+CD57+ T cells in acquired aplastic anemia. The germline V gene encodes CDR1 MGHRA and CDR2 YSYEKL. The CDR3 is 14 residues long. Between the trimmed V and J ends, which lost 10 bases and 7 bases, there was a span of 19 bases. Before being chosen for sequencing, patients had shown CD8+CD57+ cell expansion by flow cytometry. TCR beta VDJ and CDR3 profiles were obtained from a genomic DNA template. TCRdb called the reads again in MiXCR, with one record for every CDR3 protein. The sample has about 240,000 distinct CDR3 sequences; approximately 45% are singletons.

The TCR sequence derives from a human donor with aplastic anemia. The specimen was sorted CD4+, CD8+, or CD8+CD57+ T cells (not recorded which) from PBMCs. This sequence joins TRBV4-1 and TRBJ2-2; TRBD2 might be the D (7 bases). The CDR3 sequence: CATGGGAAGGELFF. The CDR3 coding sequence is TGCGCCACGGGCGGGGGCGCAGCCGGCGGGGAGCTGTTTTTT.